The text below deals with one T cell receptor (beta chain). The target antigen is unknown. The diagnostic criteria were recently defined, and patients with Susac syndrome met them for definite or probable disease. Trimming at V came to 3 bases and at J to 3 bases, leaving 7 bases not matched to a gene. CDR3 length: 19 residues. Germline CDR1 MNHEY, CDR2 SMNVEV (reference sequence). An amount of RNA that ranged from about 0.45 to 1 ug was reverse transcribed with random hexamers. One entry per CDR3 protein, called by TCRdb with MiXCR from the immunoSEQ multiplex PCR reads. The repertoire holds 110,000 to 150,000 distinct CDR3 sequences, with around 95% as singletons. This entry belongs to a study of CD8 T cells in Susac syndrome. For the study at large: Susac syndrome patients were untreated, on corticosteroids with some adding intravenous immunoglobulin, or on intravenous immunoglobulin only.

General study points: The Susac syndrome CD4+ T cell repertoires displayed no clonal expansion.

The specimen sequenced was CD4+ T cells from PBMCs. This TCR derives from a human donor with Susac syndrome. V gene TRBV27 combines with J gene TRBJ2-2; 16 bases align to TRBD2. CDR3 DNA: TGTGCCAGCAGTTTGACGGGACTAGCGGGAGGGGGGTACACCGGGGAGCTGTTTTTT. It is translated as CASSLTGLAGGGYTGELFF.